Described below is a single TCR beta chain sequence and its context. What it binds is unknown. The read falls 3 residues short of the CDR3 end, and the missing part is taken from the germline J gene. Repertoires were generated with immunoSEQ multiplex PCR, while TCRdb's copy carries only in-frame clones and drops some. Its listing shows more than 20,000 clones. This specimen belongs to a study of T cells in women clearing cervical HPV infection. Study summary: Cases: HPV16-related CIN3 or worse on histology, a couple of invasive cancers. Cases' blood sampling followed lesion detection by median approximately 150 days (90 to 200).

Dot-blot hybridization genotyped cervical HPV amplified with MY09/MY11 PCR. The study, taken as a whole, reports: Repertoire richness, not evenness, was significantly elevated in CIN3+ cases versus controls.

CDR3 length: 15 residues. CDR1 and CDR2 from the germline V gene are SEHNR and FQNEAQ (reference sequence). J gave up 6 bases and V 5 bases, and 11 bases lay outside the gene matches. The specimen was blood buffy coat. The source is a woman between 18 and 75 years old with a cervical HPV16 infection that either progressed to CIN3+ or cleared (not recorded which). J is TRBJ2-5 and V is TRBV7-9; 8 bases map to TRBD1. CDR3 amino acids: CASSLARGLTKTQYF. Partial CDR3 DNA: TGTGCCAGCAGCCTCGCCAGGGGGCTGACGAAGACC.